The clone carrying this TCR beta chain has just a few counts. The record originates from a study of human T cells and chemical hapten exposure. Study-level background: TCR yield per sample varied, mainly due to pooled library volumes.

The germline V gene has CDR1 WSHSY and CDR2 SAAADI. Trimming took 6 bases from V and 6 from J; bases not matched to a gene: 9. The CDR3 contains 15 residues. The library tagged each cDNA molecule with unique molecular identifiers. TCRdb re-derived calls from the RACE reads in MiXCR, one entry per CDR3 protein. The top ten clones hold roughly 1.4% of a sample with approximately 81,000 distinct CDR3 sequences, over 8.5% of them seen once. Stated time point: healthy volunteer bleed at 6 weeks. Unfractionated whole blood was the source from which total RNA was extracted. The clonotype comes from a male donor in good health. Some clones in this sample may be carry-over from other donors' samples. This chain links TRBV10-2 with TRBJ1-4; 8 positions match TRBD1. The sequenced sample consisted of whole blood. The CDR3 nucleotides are TGCGCCAGCAGGGGAGACAGGGGATTATATGAAAAACTGTTTTTT. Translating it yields CASRGDRGLYEKLFF.